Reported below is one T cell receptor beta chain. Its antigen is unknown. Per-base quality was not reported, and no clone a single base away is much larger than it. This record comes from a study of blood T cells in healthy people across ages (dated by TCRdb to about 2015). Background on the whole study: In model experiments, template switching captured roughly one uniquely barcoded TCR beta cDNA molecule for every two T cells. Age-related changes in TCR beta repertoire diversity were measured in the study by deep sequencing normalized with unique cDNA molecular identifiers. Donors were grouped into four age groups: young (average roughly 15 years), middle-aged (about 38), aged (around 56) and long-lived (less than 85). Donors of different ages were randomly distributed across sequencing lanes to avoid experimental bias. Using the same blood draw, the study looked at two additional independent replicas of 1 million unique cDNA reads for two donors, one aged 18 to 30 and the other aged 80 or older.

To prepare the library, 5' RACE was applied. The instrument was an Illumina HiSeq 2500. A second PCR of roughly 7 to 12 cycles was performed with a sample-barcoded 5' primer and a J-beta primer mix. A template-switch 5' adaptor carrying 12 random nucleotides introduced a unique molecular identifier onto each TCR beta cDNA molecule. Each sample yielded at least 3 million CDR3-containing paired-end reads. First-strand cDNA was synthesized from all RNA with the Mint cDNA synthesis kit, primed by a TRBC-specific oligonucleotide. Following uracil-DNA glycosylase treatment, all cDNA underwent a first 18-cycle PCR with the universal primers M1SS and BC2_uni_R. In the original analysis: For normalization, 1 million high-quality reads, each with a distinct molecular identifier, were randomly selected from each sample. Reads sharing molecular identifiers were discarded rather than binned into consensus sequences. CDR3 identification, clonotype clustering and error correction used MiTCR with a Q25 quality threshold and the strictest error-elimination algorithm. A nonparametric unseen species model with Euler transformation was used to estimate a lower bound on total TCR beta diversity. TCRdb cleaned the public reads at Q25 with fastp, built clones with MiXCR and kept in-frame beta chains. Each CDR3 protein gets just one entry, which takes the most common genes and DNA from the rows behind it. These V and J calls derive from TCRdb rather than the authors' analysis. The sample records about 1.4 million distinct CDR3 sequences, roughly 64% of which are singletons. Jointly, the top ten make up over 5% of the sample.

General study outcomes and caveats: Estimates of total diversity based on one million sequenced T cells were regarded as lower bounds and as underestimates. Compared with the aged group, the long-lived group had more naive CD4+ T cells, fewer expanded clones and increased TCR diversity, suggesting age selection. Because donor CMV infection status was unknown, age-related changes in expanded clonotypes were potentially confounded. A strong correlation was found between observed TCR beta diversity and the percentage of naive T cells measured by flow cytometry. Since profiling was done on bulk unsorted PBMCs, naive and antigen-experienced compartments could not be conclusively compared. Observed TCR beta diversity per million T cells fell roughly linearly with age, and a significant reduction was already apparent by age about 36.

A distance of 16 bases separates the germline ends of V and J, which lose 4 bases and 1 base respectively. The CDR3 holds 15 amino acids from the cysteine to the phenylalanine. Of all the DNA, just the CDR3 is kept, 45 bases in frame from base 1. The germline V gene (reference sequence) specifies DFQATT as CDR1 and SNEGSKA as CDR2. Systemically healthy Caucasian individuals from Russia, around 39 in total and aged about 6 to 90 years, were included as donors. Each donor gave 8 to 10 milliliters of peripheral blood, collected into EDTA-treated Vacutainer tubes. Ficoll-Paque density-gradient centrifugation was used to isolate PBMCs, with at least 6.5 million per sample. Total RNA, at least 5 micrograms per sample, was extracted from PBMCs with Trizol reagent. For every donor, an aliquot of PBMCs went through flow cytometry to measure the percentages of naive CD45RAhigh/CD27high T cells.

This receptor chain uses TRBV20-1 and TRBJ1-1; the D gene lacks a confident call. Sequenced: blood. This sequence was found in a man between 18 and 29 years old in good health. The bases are TGCAGTGCTATAGCCCTCTTAAGCCCGAACACTGAAGCTTTCTTT. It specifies CSAIALLSPNTEAFF.